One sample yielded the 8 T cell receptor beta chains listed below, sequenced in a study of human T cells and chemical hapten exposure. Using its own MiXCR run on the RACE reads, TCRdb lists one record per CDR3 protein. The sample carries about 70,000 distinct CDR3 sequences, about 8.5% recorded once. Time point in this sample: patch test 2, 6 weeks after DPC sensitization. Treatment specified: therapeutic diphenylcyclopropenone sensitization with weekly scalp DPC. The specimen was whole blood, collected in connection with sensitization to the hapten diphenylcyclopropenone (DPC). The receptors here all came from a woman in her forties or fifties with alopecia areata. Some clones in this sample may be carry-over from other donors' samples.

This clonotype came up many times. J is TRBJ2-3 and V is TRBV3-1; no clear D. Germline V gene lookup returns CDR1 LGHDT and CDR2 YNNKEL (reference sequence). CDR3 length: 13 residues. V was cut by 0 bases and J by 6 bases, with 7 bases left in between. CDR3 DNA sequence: TGTGCCAGCAGCCAAGATCGTTCGGATACGCAGTATTTT. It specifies CASSQDRSDTQYF.

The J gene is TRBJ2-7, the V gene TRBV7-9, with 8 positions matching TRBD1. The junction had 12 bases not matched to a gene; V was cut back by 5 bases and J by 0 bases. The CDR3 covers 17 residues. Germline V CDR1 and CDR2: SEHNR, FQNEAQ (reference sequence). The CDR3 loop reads CASSPRPGQVSSYEQYF. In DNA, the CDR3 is TGTGCCAGCAGCCCAAGGCCGGGACAGGTGTCCTCCTACGAGCAGTACTTC.

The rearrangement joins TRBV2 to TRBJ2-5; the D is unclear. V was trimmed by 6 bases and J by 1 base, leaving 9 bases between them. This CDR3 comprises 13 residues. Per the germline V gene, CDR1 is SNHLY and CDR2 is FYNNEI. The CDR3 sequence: CASSLGSQETQYF. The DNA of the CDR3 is TGTGCCAGCAGCTTAGGGTCCCAAGAGACCCAGTACTTC. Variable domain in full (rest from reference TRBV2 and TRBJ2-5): EPEVTQTPSHQVTQMGQEVILRCVPISNHLYFYWYRQILGQKVEFLVSFYNNEISEKSEIFDDQFSVERPDGSNFTLKIRSTKLEDSAMYFCASSLGSQETQYFGPGTRLLVL.

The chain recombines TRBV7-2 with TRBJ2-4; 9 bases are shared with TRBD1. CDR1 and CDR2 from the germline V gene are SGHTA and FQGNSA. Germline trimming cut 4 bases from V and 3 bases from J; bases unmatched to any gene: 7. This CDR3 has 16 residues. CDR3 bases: TGTGCCAGCAGCTCACCGGGACAGGGAGACAAAAACATTCAGTACTTC. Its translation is CASSSPGQGDKNIQYF.

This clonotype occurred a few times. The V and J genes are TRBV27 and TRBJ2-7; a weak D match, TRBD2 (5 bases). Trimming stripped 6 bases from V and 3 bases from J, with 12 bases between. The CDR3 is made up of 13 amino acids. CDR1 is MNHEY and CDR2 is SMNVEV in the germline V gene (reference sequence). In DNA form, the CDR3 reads TGTGCCAGCAGGGACTCCGGGAACTACGAGCAGTACTTC. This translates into CASRDSGNYEQYF.

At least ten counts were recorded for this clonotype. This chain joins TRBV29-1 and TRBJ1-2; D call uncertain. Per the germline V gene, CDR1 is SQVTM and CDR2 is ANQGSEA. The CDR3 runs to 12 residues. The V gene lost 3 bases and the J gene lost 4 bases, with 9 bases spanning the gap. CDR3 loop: CSVEWSVYGYTF. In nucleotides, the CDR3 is TGCAGCGTTGAGTGGAGTGTCTATGGCTACACCTTC.

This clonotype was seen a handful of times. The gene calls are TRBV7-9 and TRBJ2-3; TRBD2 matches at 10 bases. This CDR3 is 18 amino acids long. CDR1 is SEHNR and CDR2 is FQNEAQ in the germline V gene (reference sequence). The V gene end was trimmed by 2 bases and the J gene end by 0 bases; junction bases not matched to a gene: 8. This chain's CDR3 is CASSLLLAGPSSTDTQYF. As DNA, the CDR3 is TGTGCCAGCAGCTTATTACTAGCGGGACCCTCAAGCACAGATACGCAGTATTTT.

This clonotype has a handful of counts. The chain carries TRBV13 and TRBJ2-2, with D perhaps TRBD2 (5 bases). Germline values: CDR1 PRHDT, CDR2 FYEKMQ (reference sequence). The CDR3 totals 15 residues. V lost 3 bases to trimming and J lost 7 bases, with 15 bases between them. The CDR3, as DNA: TGTGCCAGCAGCTTGATGGCAGAGGGAAGCGGGGAGCTGTTTTTT. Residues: CASSLMAEGSGELFF.